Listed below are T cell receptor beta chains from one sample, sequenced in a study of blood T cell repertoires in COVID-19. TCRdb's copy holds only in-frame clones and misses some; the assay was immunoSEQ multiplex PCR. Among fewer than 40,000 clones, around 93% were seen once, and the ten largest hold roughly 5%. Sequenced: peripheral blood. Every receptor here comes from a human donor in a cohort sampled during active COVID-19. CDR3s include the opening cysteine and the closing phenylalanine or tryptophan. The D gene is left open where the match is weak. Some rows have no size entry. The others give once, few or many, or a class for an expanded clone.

CDR3: CASSIVFYGYTF
DNA: TGTGCCAGCAGCATAGTCTTCTATGGCTACACCTTC
J: TRBJ1-2
size: -
D: -
V: TRBV7-9

CDR3: CASSLGTGNGYTF
DNA: TGTGCCAGCAGCTTGGGGACAGGGAATGGCTACACCTTC
J: TRBJ1-2
size: -
D: TRBD1
V: TRBV28

CDR3: CASSIPPNQGARGYGYTF
DNA: TGTGCCAGTAGTATACCTCCTAACCAGGGGGCGCGGGGCTATGGCTACACCTTC
J: TRBJ1-2
size: once
D: TRBD1
V: TRBV19

CDR3: CASSPGGQGAKDTQYF
DNA: TGTGCCAGCTCACCAGGCGGACAGGGGGCCAAAGATACGCAGTATTTT
J: TRBJ2-3
size: -
D: TRBD1
V: TRBV18

CDR3: CAISDYIGTSGGGRTRELFF
DNA: TGTGCCATCAGTGATTATATCGGGACTAGCGGGGGGGGAAGGACCCGGGAGCTGTTTTTT
J: TRBJ2-2
size: -
D: TRBD2
V: TRBV10-3

CDR3: CATSRGGLITGELFF
DNA: TGTGCCACCAGCAGAGGCGGTCTCATCACCGGGGAGCTGTTTTTT
J: TRBJ2-2
size: -
D: -
V: TRBV15

CDR3: CASNGLVSDTQYF
DNA: TGTGCCAGCAACGGACTAGTATCAGATACGCAGTATTTT
J: TRBJ2-3
size: -
D: TRBD2
V: TRBV2

CDR3: CASSLVGVTTETQYF
DNA: TGTGCCAGCAGCTTGGTCGGGGTGACGACAGAGACCCAGTACTTC
J: TRBJ2-5
size: -
D: -
V: TRBV7-2

CDR3: CASSPTHTQGVRYGYTF
DNA: TGTGCCAGCAGCCCTACGCACACACAGGGAGTCAGGTATGGCTACACCTTC
J: TRBJ1-2
size: -
D: -
V: TRBV3-1/TRBV3-2

CDR3: CATSARQYTEAFF
DNA: TGTGCCACCAGCGCTCGACAGTACACTGAAGCTTTCTTT
J: TRBJ1-1
size: -
D: -
V: TRBV15

CDR3: CASRFSRQSNQPQHF
DNA: TGTGCCAGCAGATTTAGCCGACAGTCTAATCAGCCCCAGCATTTT
J: TRBJ1-5
size: -
D: -
V: TRBV6-5

CDR3: CASSQGAFPEAFF
DNA: TGTGCCAGCTCACAGGGGGCCTTTCCTGAAGCTTTCTTT
J: TRBJ1-1
size: once
D: TRBD1
V: TRBV18

CDR3: CASSLGNEQFF
DNA: TGTGCCAGCAGTCTCGGCAATGAGCAGTTCTTC
J: TRBJ2-1
size: -
D: -
V: TRBV25-1

CDR3: CSVEAGGYTF
DNA: TGCAGCGTTGAAGCAGGGGGCTACACCTTC
J: TRBJ1-2
size: -
D: -
V: TRBV29-1

CDR3: CASSQASAGGPSTGELFF
DNA: TGTGCCAGCAGCCAAGCCTCTGCGGGAGGGCCGAGCACCGGGGAGCTGTTTTTT
J: TRBJ2-2
size: -
D: TRBD2
V: TRBV4-2